The TCR beta chain described here comes from a study of shared clonotypes between healthy human individuals. CD8 cells classed as naive were CD45RO-negative and positively selected for CCR7, excluding terminally differentiated effector memory CD45RA+ cells. TCRdb keeps only in-frame clones here, not all; method: immunoSEQ multiplex PCR. The sample shows about 590,000 clones, about 95% of them seen only once. Germline V gives CDR1 SNHLY, CDR2 FYNNEI. Trimming removed 2 bases at V and 0 bases at J, with 19 bases between. The CDR3 is made up of 19 amino acids. This clonotype originated in a woman in her 30s in good health. The chain uses TRBV2 and TRBJ2-2, with D possibly being TRBD1 or TRBD2 (5 bases each). The sequenced sample consisted of naive CD8+ T cells sorted from blood. Written as DNA, the CDR3 is TGTGCCAGCAGTGAATTTTTCGTAGGAGGACATTCGAACACCGGGGAGCTGTTTTTT. Its translation: CASSEFFVGGHSNTGELFF.